This record covers a single T cell receptor beta chain. What it binds is not known. The data were taken from a study of STAT3 mutations in large granular lymphocyte leukemia. Study details: Among longitudinally sequenced T-LGLL patients, roughly half had canonical activating STAT3 mutations detected. Study-level points and caveats: Every T-LGLL patient had at least one immunodominant TCRbeta clonotype. A small but highly pathogenic clone may have been missed. Clonal expansion was inferred from other time points because no sample existed at each clone's first appearance.

CDR1 is SQVTM and CDR2 is ANQGSEA in the germline V gene. The CDR3 runs 16 residues. V was cut by 3 bases and J by 2 bases, with 14 bases left in between. Around 41,000 productive templates were obtained per sample on average. The repertoire was sequenced with immunoSEQ multiplex PCR; TCRdb's copy has only in-frame clones and lacks some. This table holds some 13,000 clones, roughly nine tenths found once. The chain joins TRBV29-1 to TRBJ2-6; a weak D match, TRBD2 (5 bases). The sample comprised peripheral blood mononuclear cells. The receptor was isolated from a man aged 35 to 55 with T-cell large granular lymphocyte leukemia. Some clones in this sample may be carry-over from other donors' samples. CDR3 protein: CSVDRGLGTGANVLTF. The CDR3 DNA reads as TGCAGCGTTGATCGGGGATTGGGTACTGGGGCCAACGTCCTGACTTTC.